This T cell receptor (beta chain) was retrieved from a study of blood T cell repertoires in COVID-19 (dated by TCRdb to the early 2020s). Concerning the study at large: The collaborator samples originated in the United States, Italy and Spain and spanned the acute and convalescent phases of COVID-19. The dataset comprised deeply sampled blood TCRbeta repertoires from subjects exposed to, actively infected with, or recovered from COVID-19. The samples were drawn from the first 160 participants of the ongoing ImmuneRACE study and from 1,200 or so subjects provided by 6 global collaborators. Sample metadata almost always included a de-identified subject ID, COVID-19 status, age in years and sex. A freely available public database, intended as a resource for researchers studying the immune response to SARS-CoV-2, is where the repertoires were released. The prospective study material was composed of cDNA or gDNA derived from T cells, B-cell-depleted T cells, or PBMCs. Where available, HLA class I and class II types were taken from metadata supplied by the sample provider and were not determined by assay-based typing.

Each collaborating institution followed its own protocols to collect whole blood in K2EDTA tubes. For TCRbeta analysis, collaborator samples were shipped as frozen whole blood, as isolated PBMCs, or as DNA extracted from either sample type. With respect to this clone: The antigen it recognizes is unknown. No base-level quality is on record; no much larger clone is a single base apart.

The germline V gene yields MNHEY for CDR1 and SVGAGI for CDR2. From cysteine to phenylalanine, the CDR3 is 13 amino acids long. Solely the CDR3 DNA is kept, with 39 bases framed from the first base. Trimming leaves V shorter by 6 bases and J shorter by 7 bases, with the junction holding 5 bases beyond the gene matches. The investigation overall reported the following: How much clinical and demographic metadata was included differed by source and by participant, and the metadata was provided uncurated.

The immunoSEQ Assay, a bias-controlled multiplex PCR, was used to amplify TCRbeta CDR3 regions from genomic DNA. The study's processing was this. The number of nucleated cells in each sample was estimated by amplification of reference gene primers within the assay. To quantify the absolute abundance of each unique TCRbeta CDR3 rearrangement, sequence reads were collapsed and filtered. Productive Simpson clonality was computed per sample as the square root of Simpson's diversity index over productive rearrangements. The table comes from immuneACCESS by way of TCRdb, which keeps in-frame sequences with V and J called. Part of the clones is missing from these tables; in studies checked, under half for an unresolved V gene and the rest for unknown reasons. V and J calls and clone size come straight from that table; D and trimming were deduced from the DNA. A total of 95,000 to 150,000 clones appear in this sample, almost 90% of them only once. Clones ranked in the top ten supply about 1% of the sample.

The receptor's source is a woman between 45 and 60 years old with active or convalescent COVID-19. The sample taken for sequencing was peripheral blood. The chain is encoded by TRBV6-5 joined to TRBJ2-1; TRBD2 lines up with 8 middle nucleotides. In nucleotide form, the sequence is TGTGCCAGCAGCCAGCGGGAGAAAAATGAGCAGTTCTTC. This gives the protein CASSQREKNEQFF.